This T cell receptor (beta chain) was identified in a study of T cell repertoires in cytomegalovirus infection. Study-level background: Public TCR beta signatures were indicative of both CMV infection and a matching HLA type.

This clonotype was seen more than once but under ten times. Antigen unknown. TCRdb ran MiXCR on the reads and lists one entry per CDR3 protein. The data contain hundreds of thousands of distinct CDR3 sequences, about a third of them seen just once; the ten biggest clones take up 11% to 15%. V was trimmed by 5 bases and J by 0 bases, leaving 23 bases between them. The CDR3 is made up of 18 amino acids. The germline V gene has CDR1 SGHTA and CDR2 FQGNSA. The study, taken as a whole, reports: HLA-C-restricted, CMV-specific TCR beta clonotypes were dominant ex vivo.

The receptor was derived from a human donor in good health (CMV status not recorded). Some clones in this sample may be carry-over from other donors' samples. The source material was cultured CD8+ T cells from PBMCs, sampled from culture after CMV antigen stimulation. The rearrangement joins TRBV7-2 to TRBJ2-7; D may be TRBD2 (6 bases). The CDR3 loop reads CASSTTSSIIRYSYEQYF. DNA for the CDR3: TGTGCCAGCAGCACGACTAGTTCTATTATTCGCTACTCCTACGAGCAGTACTTC.